This entry describes one T cell receptor beta chain. Its antigen is not known. The junction differs from germline at one of its ends, possibly a read error. The source of the sample is a study of T cells after yellow fever vaccination. Background on the study: Those fractions that held only low numbers of cells were prepared using the SMART-Seq v4 Ultra Low Input RNA kit.

Study results and limitations: Sorted repertoires could include abundant contaminating clonotypes from bulk cells. Overlap between CD4 and CD8 compartments was detected for a small share of clonotypes.

Conversion of TCR transcripts into cDNA relied on 5'RACE template switching, which added a universal primer site and UMIs. TCRdb used MiXCR to reprocess the 5' RACE reads, holding one entry per CDR3 protein. The table lists a few hundred thousand distinct CDR3 sequences, under 9% of them singletons. The TCR sequence derives from a man between 18 and 35 years old who received the YFV17D yellow fever vaccine. The specimen comprised CD4+ T cells sorted from PBMCs, sampled 5 days after the yellow fever booster vaccination.

In DNA form, the CDR3 reads TGTGCCAGCAGCTTGCCGGGACAGGGGCCCTCCGCCTTC. Residues: CASSLPGQGPSAF. The gene calls are TRBV7-9 and TRBJ1-2; 10 nucleotides agree with TRBD1. The CDR3 sequence is 13 residues long. Germline CDR1 SEHNR, CDR2 FQNEAQ (reference sequence).